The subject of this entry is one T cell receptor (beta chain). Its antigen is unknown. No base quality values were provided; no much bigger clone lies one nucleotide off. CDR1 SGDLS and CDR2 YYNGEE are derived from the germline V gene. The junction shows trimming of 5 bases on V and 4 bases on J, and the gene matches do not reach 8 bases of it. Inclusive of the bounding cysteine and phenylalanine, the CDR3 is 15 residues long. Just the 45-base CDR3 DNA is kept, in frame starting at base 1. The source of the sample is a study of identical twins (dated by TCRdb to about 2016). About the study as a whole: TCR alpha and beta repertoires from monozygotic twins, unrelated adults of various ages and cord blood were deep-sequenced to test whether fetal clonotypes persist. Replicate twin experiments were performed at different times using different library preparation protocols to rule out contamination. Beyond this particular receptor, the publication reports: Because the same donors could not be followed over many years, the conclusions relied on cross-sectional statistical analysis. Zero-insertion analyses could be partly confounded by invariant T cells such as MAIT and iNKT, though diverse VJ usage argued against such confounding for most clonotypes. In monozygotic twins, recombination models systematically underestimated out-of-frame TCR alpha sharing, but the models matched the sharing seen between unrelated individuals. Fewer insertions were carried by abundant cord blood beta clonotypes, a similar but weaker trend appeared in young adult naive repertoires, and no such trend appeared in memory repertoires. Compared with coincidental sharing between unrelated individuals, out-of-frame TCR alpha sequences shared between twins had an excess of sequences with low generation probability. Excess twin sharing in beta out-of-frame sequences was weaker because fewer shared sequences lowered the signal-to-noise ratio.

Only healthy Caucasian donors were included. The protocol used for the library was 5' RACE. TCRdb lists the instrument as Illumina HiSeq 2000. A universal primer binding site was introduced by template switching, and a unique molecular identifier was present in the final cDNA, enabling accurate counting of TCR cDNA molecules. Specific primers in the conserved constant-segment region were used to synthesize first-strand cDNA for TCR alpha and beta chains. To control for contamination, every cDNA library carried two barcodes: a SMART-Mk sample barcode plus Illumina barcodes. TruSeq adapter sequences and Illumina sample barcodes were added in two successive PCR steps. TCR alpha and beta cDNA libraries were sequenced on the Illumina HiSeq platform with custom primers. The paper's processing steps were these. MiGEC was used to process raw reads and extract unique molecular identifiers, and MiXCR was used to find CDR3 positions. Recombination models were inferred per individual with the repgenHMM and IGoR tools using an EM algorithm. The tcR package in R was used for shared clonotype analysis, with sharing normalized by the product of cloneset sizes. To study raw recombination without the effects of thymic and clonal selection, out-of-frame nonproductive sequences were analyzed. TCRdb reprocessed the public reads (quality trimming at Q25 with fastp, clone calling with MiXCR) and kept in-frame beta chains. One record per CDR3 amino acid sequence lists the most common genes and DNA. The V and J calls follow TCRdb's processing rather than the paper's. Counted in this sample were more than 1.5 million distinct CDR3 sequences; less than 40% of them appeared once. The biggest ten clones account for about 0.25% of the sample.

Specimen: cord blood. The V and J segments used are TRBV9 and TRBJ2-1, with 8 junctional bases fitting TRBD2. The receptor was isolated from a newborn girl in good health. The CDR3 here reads CASSIGGLGYNEQFF. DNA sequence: TGTGCCAGCAGTATCGGGGGACTAGGGTACAATGAGCAGTTCTTC. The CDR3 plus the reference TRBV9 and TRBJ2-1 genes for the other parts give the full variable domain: DSGVTQTPKHLITATGQRVTLRCSPRSGDLSVYWYQQSLDQGLQFLIQYYNGEERAKGNILERFSAQQFPDLHSELNLSSLELGDSALYFCASSIGGLGYNEQFFGPGTRLTVL.